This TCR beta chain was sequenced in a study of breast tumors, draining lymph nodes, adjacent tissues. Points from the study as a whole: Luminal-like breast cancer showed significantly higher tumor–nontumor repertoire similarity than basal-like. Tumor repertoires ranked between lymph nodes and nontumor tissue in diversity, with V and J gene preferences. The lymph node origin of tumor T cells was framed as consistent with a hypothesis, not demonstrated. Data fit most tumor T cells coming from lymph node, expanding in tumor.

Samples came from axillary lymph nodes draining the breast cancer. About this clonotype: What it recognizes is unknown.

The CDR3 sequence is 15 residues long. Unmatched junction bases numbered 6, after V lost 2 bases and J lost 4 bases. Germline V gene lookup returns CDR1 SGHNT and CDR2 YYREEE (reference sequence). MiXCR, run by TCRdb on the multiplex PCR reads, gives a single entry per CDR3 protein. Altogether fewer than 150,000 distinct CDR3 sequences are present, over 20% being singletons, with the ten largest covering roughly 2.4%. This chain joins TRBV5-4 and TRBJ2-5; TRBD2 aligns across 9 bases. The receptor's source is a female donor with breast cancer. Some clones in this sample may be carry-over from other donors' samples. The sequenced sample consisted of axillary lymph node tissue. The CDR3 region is CASSFRLAGPETQYF. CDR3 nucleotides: TGTGCCAGCAGCTTTAGGCTAGCGGGACCAGAGACCCAGTACTTC.